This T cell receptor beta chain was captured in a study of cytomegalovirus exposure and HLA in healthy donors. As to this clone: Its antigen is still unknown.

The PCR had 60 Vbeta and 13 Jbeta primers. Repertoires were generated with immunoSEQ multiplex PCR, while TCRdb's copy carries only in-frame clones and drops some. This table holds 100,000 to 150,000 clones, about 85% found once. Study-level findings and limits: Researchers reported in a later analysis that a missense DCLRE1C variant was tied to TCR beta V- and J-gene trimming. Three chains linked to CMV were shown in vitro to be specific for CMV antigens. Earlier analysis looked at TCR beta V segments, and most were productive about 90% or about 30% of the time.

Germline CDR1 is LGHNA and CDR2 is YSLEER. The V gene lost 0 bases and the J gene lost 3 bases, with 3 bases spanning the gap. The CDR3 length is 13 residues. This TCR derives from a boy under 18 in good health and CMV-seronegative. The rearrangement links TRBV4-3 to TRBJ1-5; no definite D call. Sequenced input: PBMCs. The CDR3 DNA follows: TGCGCCAGCAGCCAAGACTTCAATCAGCCCCAGCATTTT. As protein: CASSQDFNQPQHF.